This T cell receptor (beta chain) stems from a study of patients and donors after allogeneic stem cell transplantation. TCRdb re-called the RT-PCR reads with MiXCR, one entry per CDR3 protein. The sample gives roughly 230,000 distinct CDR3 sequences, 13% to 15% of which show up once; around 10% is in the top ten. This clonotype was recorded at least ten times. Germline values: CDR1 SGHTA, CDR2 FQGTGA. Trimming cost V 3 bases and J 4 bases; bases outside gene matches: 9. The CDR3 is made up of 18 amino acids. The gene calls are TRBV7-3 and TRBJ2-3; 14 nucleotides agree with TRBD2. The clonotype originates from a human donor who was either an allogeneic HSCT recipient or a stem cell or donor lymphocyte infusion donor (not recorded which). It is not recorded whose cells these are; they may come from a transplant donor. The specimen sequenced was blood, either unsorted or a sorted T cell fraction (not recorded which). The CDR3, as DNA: TGTGCCAGCAGCTTTGGGACTAGCGGGAGCTGGGGGTCAGATACGCAGTATTTT. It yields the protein CASSFGTSGSWGSDTQYF. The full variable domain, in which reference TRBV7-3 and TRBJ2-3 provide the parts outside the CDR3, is GAGVSQTPSNKVTEKGKYVELRCDPISGHTALYWYRQSLGQGPEFLIYFQGTGAADDSGLPNDRFFAVRPEGSVSTLKIQRTERGDSAVYLCASSFGTSGSWGSDTQYFGPGTRLTVL.